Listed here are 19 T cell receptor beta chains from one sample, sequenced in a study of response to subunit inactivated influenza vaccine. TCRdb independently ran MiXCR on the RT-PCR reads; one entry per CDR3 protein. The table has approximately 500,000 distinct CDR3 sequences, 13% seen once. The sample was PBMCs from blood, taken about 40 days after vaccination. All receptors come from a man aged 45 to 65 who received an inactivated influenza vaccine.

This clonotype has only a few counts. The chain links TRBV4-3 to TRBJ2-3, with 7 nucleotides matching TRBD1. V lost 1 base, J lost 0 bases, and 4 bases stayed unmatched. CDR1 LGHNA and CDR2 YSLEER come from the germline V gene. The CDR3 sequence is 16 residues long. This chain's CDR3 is CASSQVLTGSTDTQYF. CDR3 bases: TGCGCCAGCAGCCAAGTTTTGACAGGGAGCACAGATACGCAGTATTTT.

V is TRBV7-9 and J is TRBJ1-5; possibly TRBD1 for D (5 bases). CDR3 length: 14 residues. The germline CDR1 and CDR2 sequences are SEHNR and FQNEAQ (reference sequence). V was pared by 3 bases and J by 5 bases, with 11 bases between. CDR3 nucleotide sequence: TGTGCCAGCAGCTTCTCAGGGTTAGATCAGCCCCAGCATTTT. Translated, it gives CASSFSGLDQPQHF.

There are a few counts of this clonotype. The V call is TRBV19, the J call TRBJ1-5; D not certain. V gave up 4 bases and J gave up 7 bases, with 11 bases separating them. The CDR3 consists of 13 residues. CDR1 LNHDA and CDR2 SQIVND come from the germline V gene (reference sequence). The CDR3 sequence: CASSRIGGQPQHF. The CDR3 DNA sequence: TGTGCCAGTAGTAGGATAGGTGGGCAGCCCCAGCATTTT.

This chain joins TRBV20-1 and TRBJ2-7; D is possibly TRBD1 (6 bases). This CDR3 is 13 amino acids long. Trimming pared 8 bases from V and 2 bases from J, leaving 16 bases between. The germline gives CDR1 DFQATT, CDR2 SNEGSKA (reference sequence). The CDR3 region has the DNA TGCAGTAGCCCTGGGTGGGACACCTACGAGCAGTACTTC. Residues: CSSPGWDTYEQYF.

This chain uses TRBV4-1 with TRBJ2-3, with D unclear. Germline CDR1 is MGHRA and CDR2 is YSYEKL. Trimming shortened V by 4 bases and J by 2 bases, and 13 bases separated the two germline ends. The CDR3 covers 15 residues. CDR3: CASSLPLTHTDTQYF. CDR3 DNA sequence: TGCGCCAGCAGCCTTCCGTTGACTCACACAGATACGCAGTATTTT.

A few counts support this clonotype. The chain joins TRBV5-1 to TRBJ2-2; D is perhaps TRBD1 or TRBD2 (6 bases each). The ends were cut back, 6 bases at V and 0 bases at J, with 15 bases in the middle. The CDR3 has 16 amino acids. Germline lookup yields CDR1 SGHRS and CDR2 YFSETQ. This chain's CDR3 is CASTLRGASNTGELFF. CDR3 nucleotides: TGCGCCAGCACTCTGAGGGGGGCCTCGAACACCGGGGAGCTGTTTTTT.

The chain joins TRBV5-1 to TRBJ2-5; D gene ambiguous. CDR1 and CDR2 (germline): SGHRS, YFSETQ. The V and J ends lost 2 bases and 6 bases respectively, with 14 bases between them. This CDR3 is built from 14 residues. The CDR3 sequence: CASSFGSADQTQYF. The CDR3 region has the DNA TGCGCCAGCAGCTTCGGAAGCGCCGATCAGACCCAGTACTTC.

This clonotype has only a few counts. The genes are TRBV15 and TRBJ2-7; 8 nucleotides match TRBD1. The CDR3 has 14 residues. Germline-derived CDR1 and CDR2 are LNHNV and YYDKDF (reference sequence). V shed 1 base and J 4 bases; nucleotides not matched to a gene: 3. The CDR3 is CATSRGRDRYEQYF. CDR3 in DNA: TGTGCCACCAGCAGAGGCCGGGACAGGTACGAGCAGTACTTC. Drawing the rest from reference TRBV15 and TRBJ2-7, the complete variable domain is DAMVIQNPRYQVTQFGKPVTLSCSQTLNHNVMYWYQQKSSQAPKLLFHYYDKDFNNEADTPDNFQSRRPNTSFCFLDIRSPGLGDTAMYLCATSRGRDRYEQYFGPGTRLTVT.

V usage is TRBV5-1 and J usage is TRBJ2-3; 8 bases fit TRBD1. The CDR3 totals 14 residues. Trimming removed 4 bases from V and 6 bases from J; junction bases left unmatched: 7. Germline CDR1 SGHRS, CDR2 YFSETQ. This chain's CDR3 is CASSHGQGADTQYF. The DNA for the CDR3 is TGCGCCAGCAGCCATGGACAGGGAGCTGATACGCAGTATTTT.

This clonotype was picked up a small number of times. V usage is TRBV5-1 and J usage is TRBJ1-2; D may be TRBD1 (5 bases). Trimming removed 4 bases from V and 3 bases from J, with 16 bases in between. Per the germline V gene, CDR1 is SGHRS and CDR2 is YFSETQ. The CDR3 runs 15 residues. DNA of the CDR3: TGCGCCAGCAGCCCACTGACGGGGGTGGACTATGGCTACACCTTC. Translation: CASSPLTGVDYGYTF.

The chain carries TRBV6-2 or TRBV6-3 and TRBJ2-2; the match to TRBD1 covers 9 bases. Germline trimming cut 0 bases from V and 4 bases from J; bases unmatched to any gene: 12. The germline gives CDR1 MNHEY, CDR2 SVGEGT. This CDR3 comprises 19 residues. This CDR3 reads CASSYSSPGQGIFTGELFF. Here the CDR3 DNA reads TGTGCCAGCAGTTACTCCTCGCCGGGACAGGGTATTTTCACCGGGGAGCTGTTTTTT.

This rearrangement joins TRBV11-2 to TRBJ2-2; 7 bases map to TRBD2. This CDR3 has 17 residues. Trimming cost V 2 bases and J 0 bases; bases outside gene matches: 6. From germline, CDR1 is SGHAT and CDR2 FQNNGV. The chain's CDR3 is CASSLTRSGANTGELFF. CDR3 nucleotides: TGTGCCAGCAGCTTAACTAGAAGCGGGGCGAACACCGGGGAGCTGTTTTTT.

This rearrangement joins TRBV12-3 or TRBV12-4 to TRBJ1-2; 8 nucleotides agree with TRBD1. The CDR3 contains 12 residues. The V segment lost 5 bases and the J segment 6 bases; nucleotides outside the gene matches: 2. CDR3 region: CASSRTGNGYTF. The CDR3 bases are TGTGCCAGCAGTCGGACAGGGAATGGCTACACCTTC.

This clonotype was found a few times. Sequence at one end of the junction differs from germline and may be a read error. Here the CDR3 reads CCANSAVRGNTGELFF. CDR3 in DNA: TGCTGTGCTAACTCCGCTGTCAGGGGTAACACCGGGGAGCTGTTTTTT. The rearrangement links TRBV20-1 to TRBJ2-2; maybe TRBD1 (6 bases). The CDR3 has 16 residues. Germline loops: CDR1 DFQATT, CDR2 SNEGSKA (reference sequence).

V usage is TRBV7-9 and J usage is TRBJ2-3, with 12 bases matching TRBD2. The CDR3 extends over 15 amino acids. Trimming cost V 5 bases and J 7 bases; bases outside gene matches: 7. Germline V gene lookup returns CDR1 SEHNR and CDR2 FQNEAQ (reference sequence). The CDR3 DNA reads TGTGCCAGCAGCCCTAGCGGGGGGGCCTTAAATACGCAGTATTTT. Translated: CASSPSGGALNTQYF.

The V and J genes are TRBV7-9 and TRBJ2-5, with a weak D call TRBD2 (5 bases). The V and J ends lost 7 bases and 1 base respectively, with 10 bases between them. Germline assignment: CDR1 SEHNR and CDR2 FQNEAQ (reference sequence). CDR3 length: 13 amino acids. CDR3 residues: CASTRRVQETQYF. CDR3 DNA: TGTGCCAGCACCCGGCGGGTCCAAGAGACCCAGTACTTC.

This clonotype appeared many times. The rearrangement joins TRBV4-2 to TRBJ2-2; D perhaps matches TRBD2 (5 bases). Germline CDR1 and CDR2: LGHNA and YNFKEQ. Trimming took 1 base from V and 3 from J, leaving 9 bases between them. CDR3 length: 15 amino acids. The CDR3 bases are TGTGCCAGCAGCCAAGCGGGGTCTCACACCGGGGAGCTGTTTTTT. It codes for CASSQAGSHTGELFF.

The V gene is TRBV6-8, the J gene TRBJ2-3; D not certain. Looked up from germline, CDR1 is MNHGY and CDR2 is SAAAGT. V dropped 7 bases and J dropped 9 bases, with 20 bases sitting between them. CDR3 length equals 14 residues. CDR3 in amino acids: CASTKFIAPKTQYF. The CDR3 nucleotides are TGTGCCAGCACCAAATTTATAGCACCTAAGACGCAGTATTTT.

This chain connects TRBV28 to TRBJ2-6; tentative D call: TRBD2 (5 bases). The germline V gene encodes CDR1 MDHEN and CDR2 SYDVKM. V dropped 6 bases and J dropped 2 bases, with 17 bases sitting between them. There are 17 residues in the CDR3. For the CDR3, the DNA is TGTGCCAGCAGGCAAACCGGACTCCGGACTGGGGCCAACGTCCTGACTTTC. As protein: CASRQTGLRTGANVLTF.